This T cell receptor (beta chain) was recovered during a study of beta chain features in type 1 diabetes. Trimming removed 5 bases from V and 6 bases from J, with 11 bases in between. From germline, CDR1 is DFQATT and CDR2 SNEGSKA (reference sequence). The CDR3 length is 11 residues. Study-wide points: Comparison showed that naive, central memory and Treg TCRB repertoires appeared more similar among patients than among healthy donors. Patients with Type 1 diabetes showed moderately but significantly shorter TCRB CDR3s in all four CD4+ subsets.

On this clone: Its antigen is still unknown.

Since all of the isolated RNA was reverse transcribed, expressed TCRB transcripts were what got sequenced. Naive, central memory and regulatory T cell samples came to a mean of approximately 3.57 million reads. Sequencing was performed with immunoSEQ multiplex PCR; in TCRdb, only in-frame clones are kept and a portion is missing. The sample gives a few hundred thousand clones, around 16% of which show up once; about 0.092% is in the top ten. This chain links TRBV20-1 with TRBJ2-7, with no clear D. This TCR was recovered from a man under 40 with type 1 diabetes. Material: naive CD4+ T cells from blood. The CDR3 sequence is CSAPLGSEQYF. CDR3 coding DNA: TGCAGTGCTCCATTGGGGTCCGAGCAGTACTTC.